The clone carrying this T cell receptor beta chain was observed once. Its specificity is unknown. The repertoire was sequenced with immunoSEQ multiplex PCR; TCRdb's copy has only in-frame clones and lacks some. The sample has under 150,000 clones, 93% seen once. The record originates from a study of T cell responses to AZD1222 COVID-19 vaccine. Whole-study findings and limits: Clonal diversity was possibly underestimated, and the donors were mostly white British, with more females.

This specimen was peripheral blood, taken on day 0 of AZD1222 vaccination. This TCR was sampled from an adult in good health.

CDR3 sequence reads: CSVEFEWQGGNTIYF. Written as DNA, the CDR3 is TGCAGCGTTGAGTTCGAGTGGCAGGGAGGAAACACCATATATTTT. The chain carries TRBV29-1 and TRBJ1-3, with a weak D call TRBD1 (5 bases). The CDR3 loop spans 15 amino acids. Trimming pared 3 bases from V and 4 bases from J, leaving 16 bases between. Germline assignment: CDR1 SQVTM and CDR2 ANQGSEA.